The 32 T cell receptor beta chains below were found in one sample sequenced in a study of T-cell reconstitution after alpha-beta-depleted transplantation in children. The TCRbeta library was prepared with unique molecular identifiers. TCRdb called the PCR reads again in MiXCR, with one record for every CDR3 protein. Seen here are roughly 200,000 distinct CDR3 sequences, roughly 7.5% observed once, and the top ten hold 3% to 3.5%. The sequences come from PBMCs from the stem cell graft donor, collected from the stem cell graft. Receptors originate from a human donor who donated a stem cell graft to a child with Wiskott-Aldrich syndrome.

This clonotype was picked up many times. The chain joins TRBV12-3 or TRBV12-4 to TRBJ2-1; D not certain. The CDR3 has 13 residues. Between the trimmed V and J ends, which lost 1 base and 8 bases, there was a span of 9 bases. The CDR3 bases are TGTGCCAGCAGTTTAGAGTTCTGGGATGAGCAGTTCTTC. This sequence encodes CASSLEFWDEQFF.

This clonotype showed up just a few times. The CDR3: CASSLRGQSTGELFF. Written as DNA, the CDR3 is TGTGCCAGCAGCCTAAGGGGACAGAGCACCGGGGAGCTGTTTTTT. The genes are TRBV7-6 and TRBJ2-2; 7 bases are shared with TRBD1. Germline trimming cut 5 bases from V and 4 bases from J; bases unmatched to any gene: 7. The CDR3 runs to 15 residues. CDR1 SGHVS and CDR2 FNYEAQ come from the germline V gene.

This clonotype has more than one count but fewer than ten. The J gene is TRBJ1-2, the V gene TRBV28; TRBD1 might be the D (5 bases). Germline V gene lookup returns CDR1 MDHEN and CDR2 SYDVKM. This CDR3 has 14 amino acids. Deletions cut 8 bases from V and 2 bases from J, with 15 bases between. This CDR3 is CASVSGRENYGYTF. The DNA for the CDR3 is TGTGCCAGCGTTTCGGGACGGGAGAACTATGGCTACACCTTC.

This clonotype was found many times. This chain links TRBV12-3 or TRBV12-4 with TRBJ2-7; TRBD1 might be the D (5 bases). Trimming took off 3 bases at V and 3 bases at J, with 9 bases between the two ends. The CDR3 is made up of 13 amino acids. CDR3 sequence (DNA): TGTGCCAGCAGTTTTGTTCAGGGCTACGAGCAGTACTTC. This gives the protein CASSFVQGYEQYF.

The table lists this clonotype with many counts. DNA of the CDR3: TGTGCCAGCAGCTCGCCGACTGTAACCTACGAGCAGTACTTC. Translated, it gives CASSSPTVTYEQYF. J is TRBJ2-7 and V is TRBV7-9; unclear D gene. CDR1 is SEHNR and CDR2 is FQNEAQ in the germline V gene (reference sequence). Trimming left V 4 bases short and J 2 bases short, with 12 bases between. CDR3 length: 14 amino acids.

This clonotype was seen at least ten times. This chain links TRBV5-1 with TRBJ1-4; no definite D call. Per the germline V gene, CDR1 is SGHRS and CDR2 is YFSETQ. Trimming pared 0 bases from V and 6 bases from J, leaving 9 bases between. This CDR3 region has 14 residues. The CDR3 reads CASSLGSGDEKLFF. The DNA for the CDR3 is TGCGCCAGCAGCTTGGGGTCAGGCGATGAAAAACTGTTTTTT.

This clonotype was seen at least ten times. The gene calls are TRBV6-6 and TRBJ2-5; tentative D call: TRBD1 (5 bases). Trimming took 10 bases from V and 5 from J, leaving 11 bases between them. Germline CDR1 MNHNY, CDR2 SVGAGI (reference sequence). This CDR3 has 11 residues. The CDR3 DNA reads TGTGCCACCTGGGGCAGGGAGACCCAGTACTTC. This sequence encodes CATWGRETQYF.

This rearrangement joins TRBV2 to TRBJ2-7, with TRBD1 matching 10 bases. V lost 8 bases to trimming and J lost 2 bases; unmatched junction nucleotides: 9. The CDR3 has 15 amino acids. CDR1 SNHLY and CDR2 FYNNEI come from the germline V gene. The CDR3 DNA reads as TGTGCCAGCCAGATAGGAGGACAGGGGGCCTACGAGCAGTACTTC. Protein sequence: CASQIGGQGAYEQYF.

This clonotype was seen only a few times. The V call is TRBV2, the J call TRBJ2-2, with TRBD2 identical over 10 bases. CDR3 length equals 17 residues. Germline V gene data show CDR1 as SNHLY and CDR2 as FYNNEI. Trimming at V came to 3 bases and at J to 4 bases, leaving 8 bases not matched to a gene. The CDR3 protein is CASSDSILAGSTGELFF. CDR3 DNA: TGTGCCAGCAGTGATAGTATACTAGCGGGGTCCACCGGGGAGCTGTTTTTT.

The chain recombines TRBV19 with TRBJ2-3; TRBD2 agrees at 14 bases. Trimming at V came to 7 bases and at J to 5 bases, leaving 8 bases not matched to a gene. The CDR3 runs to 16 residues. Germline CDR1 LNHDA, CDR2 SQIVND (reference sequence). The CDR3 protein is CASTSGLAGVEDTQYF. The CDR3 nucleotides read TGTGCCAGTACCTCGGGACTAGCGGGAGTTGAAGATACGCAGTATTTT. The variable domain in full, completed from reference TRBV19 and TRBJ2-3, reads DGGITQSPKYLFRKEGQNVTLSCEQNLNHDAMYWYRQDPGQGLRLIYYSQIVNDFQKGDIAEGYSVSREKKESFPLTVTSAQKNPTAFYLCASTSGLAGVEDTQYFGPGTRLTVL.

This clonotype was detected ten times or more. The CDR3 DNA reads as TGCAGTGCTAGAGCTGTGTTAGCGGGGGAGGTAGAGACCCAGTACTTC. Its translation: CSARAVLAGEVETQYF. The chain links TRBV20-1 to TRBJ2-5; 9 bases line up with TRBD2. Per the germline V gene, CDR1 is DFQATT and CDR2 is SNEGSKA (reference sequence). The CDR3 contains 16 residues. The junction had 10 bases not matched to a gene; V was cut back by 1 base and J by 4 bases.

This clonotype was counted at least ten times. The rearrangement joins TRBV12-3 or TRBV12-4 to TRBJ1-5; 10 positions agree with TRBD1. The CDR3 runs to 16 residues. Germline trimming cut 6 bases from V and 5 bases from J; bases unmatched to any gene: 10. CDR3 bases: TGTGCCAGCAGCCTACCGGGACAGGGGACCCATCAGCCCCAGCATTTT. Amino acid sequence: CASSLPGQGTHQPQHF.

The chain's CDR3 is CASSLSGLALDEQFF. The DNA for the CDR3 is TGCGCCAGCAGCTTGTCGGGACTAGCTTTGGATGAGCAGTTCTTC. V usage is TRBV5-1 and J usage is TRBJ2-1, with 9 nucleotides matching TRBD2. This CDR3 is built from 15 residues. V lost 1 base, J lost 8 bases, and 7 bases stayed unmatched. Germline V gene data show CDR1 as SGHRS and CDR2 as YFSETQ.

J is TRBJ2-3 and V is TRBV2; D is undetermined. Looked up from germline, CDR1 is SNHLY and CDR2 is FYNNEI. This CDR3 comprises 14 residues. V was clipped by 6 bases and J by 0 bases, with 10 bases between them. CDR3 in amino acids: CASRGVVSTDTQYF. In DNA, the CDR3 is TGTGCCAGCAGAGGCGTGGTCAGCACAGATACGCAGTATTTT.

This clonotype was picked up many times. The rearrangement joins TRBV5-1 to TRBJ2-7; D may be TRBD1 (6 bases). Germline CDR1 SGHRS, CDR2 YFSETQ. V shed 7 bases and J shed 2 bases, with 7 bases lying between them. The CDR3 sequence is 11 residues long. Here the CDR3 reads CASAGAYEQYF. The CDR3 nucleotides read TGCGCCAGCGCAGGGGCCTACGAGCAGTACTTC.

This chain links TRBV7-9 with TRBJ2-5; D uncertain. The CDR3 is 13 amino acids. V dropped 2 bases and J dropped 5 bases, with 9 bases sitting between them. CDR1 is SEHNR, CDR2 FQNEAQ, per germline (reference sequence). CDR3 in DNA: TGTGCCAGCAGCTTATCTGTAAGGGAGACCCAGTACTTC. Its protein product is CASSLSVRETQYF. Combining the CDR3 with reference TRBV7-9 and TRBJ2-5 gives the whole variable domain DTGVSQNPRHKITKRGQNVTFRCDPISEHNRLYWYRQTLGQGPEFLTYFQNEAQLEKSRLLSDRFSAERPKGSFSTLEIQRTEQGDSAMYLCASSLSVRETQYFGPGTRLLVL.

This clonotype showed up many times. The V call is TRBV2, the J call TRBJ2-2; the match to TRBD1 covers 9 bases. Trimming cost V 7 bases and J 5 bases; bases outside gene matches: 8. This CDR3 comprises 15 residues. The V gene's germline CDR1 is SNHLY and CDR2 FYNNEI. The CDR3 coding sequence is TGTGCCAGCACGGGACAGGGTGGAGAGACCGGGGAGCTGTTTTTT. Protein sequence: CASTGQGGETGELFF.

This clonotype has at least ten counts. The V and J genes are TRBV12-3 or TRBV12-4 and TRBJ1-2; a possible D gene is TRBD1 (6 bases). The CDR3 is made up of 14 amino acids. Deletions cut 6 bases from V and 8 bases from J, with 19 bases between. CDR3 loop: CASRTTQGARGYTF. Written as DNA, the CDR3 is TGTGCCAGCAGGACCACACAGGGTGCGCGGGGCTACACCTTC.

This clonotype was recorded at least ten times. The chain has TRBV4-3 and TRBJ2-3, with D unresolved. The CDR3 spans 14 residues. V gave up 1 base and J gave up 9 bases, with 14 bases separating them. Per germline, CDR1 LGHNA and CDR2 YSLEER. The CDR3 loop reads CASSQGSSVPTQYF. The DNA of the CDR3 is TGCGCCAGCAGCCAAGGTTCGAGCGTACCCACGCAGTATTTT.

Ten or more counts support this clonotype. The chain uses TRBV20-1 and TRBJ2-1, with 9 bases that match TRBD2. Germline CDR1 and CDR2: DFQATT and SNEGSKA (reference sequence). CDR3 length: 15 residues. V was clipped by 3 bases and J by 5 bases; unmatched bases: 8. CDR3 bases: TGCAGTGCTAGGCGCTCTAGCGGGACAGACAATGAGCAGTTCTTC. This translates into CSARRSSGTDNEQFF.

This clonotype was seen at least ten times. The J gene is TRBJ2-3, the V gene TRBV20-1; D is ambiguous. Between the trimmed V and J ends, which lost 6 bases and 1 base, there was a span of 14 bases. The length of the CDR3 is 14 residues. The germline gives CDR1 DFQATT, CDR2 SNEGSKA (reference sequence). The CDR3 bases are TGCAGTGCCCCGATTAAAACCGGCACAGATACGCAGTATTTT. It yields the protein CSAPIKTGTDTQYF.

This clonotype was seen ten or more times. The rearrangement uses TRBV12-3 or TRBV12-4 and TRBJ2-5, with 9 bases identical to TRBD2. V lost 6 bases to trimming and J lost 5 bases; unmatched junction nucleotides: 10. CDR3 length equals 15 residues. CDR3 amino acids: CASRVTSGPGETQYF. The CDR3 DNA follows: TGTGCCAGCAGAGTGACTAGCGGTCCCGGGGAGACCCAGTACTTC.

The chain links TRBV5-1 to TRBJ1-6; 10 bases are shared with TRBD1. Germline CDR1 SGHRS, CDR2 YFSETQ. V shed 2 bases and J 7 bases; nucleotides not matched to a gene: 9. The CDR3 is made up of 17 amino acids. The CDR3 coding sequence is TGCGCCAGCAGCTTCAACCGGGACAGGGGCAAAAATTCACCCCTCCACTTT. Encoded protein: CASSFNRDRGKNSPLHF.

This clonotype was counted a few times. The genes are TRBV12-3 or TRBV12-4 and TRBJ2-2; 8 bases are shared with TRBD2. The ends lost 5 bases at V and 6 bases at J; junction bases unmatched: 14. This CDR3 has 17 amino acids. The CDR3, as DNA: TGTGCCAGCAGTCCCGGATCGGGGGGGGCGCGGGCCGGGGAGCTGTTTTTT. Its protein product is CASSPGSGGARAGELFF.

The chain carries TRBV12-3 or TRBV12-4 and TRBJ2-7, with TRBD2 identical over 9 bases. The CDR3 has 13 amino acids. V was clipped by 5 bases and J by 2 bases; unmatched bases: 1. CDR3 DNA: TGTGCCAGCAGTCCTAGCGGGGCCTACGAGCAGTACTTC. Translation: CASSPSGAYEQYF.

This clonotype showed up many times. The rearrangement uses TRBV5-6 and TRBJ1-2; 11 nucleotides line up with TRBD1. The junction had 5 bases not matched to a gene; V was cut back by 2 bases and J by 5 bases. Germline loops: CDR1 SGHDT, CDR2 YYEEEE. The CDR3 loop spans 15 amino acids. The CDR3 sequence: CASSFFGQGAYGYTF. The CDR3 coding sequence is TGTGCCAGCAGCTTCTTTGGACAGGGGGCGTATGGCTACACCTTC.

The chain links TRBV3-1 to TRBJ2-3, with D possibly matching TRBD2 (5 bases). Germline V CDR1 and CDR2: LGHDT, YNNKEL (reference sequence). The V end lost 4 bases, the J end lost 5 bases, and 19 bases lay between the germline ends. This CDR3 has 16 residues. The CDR3 nucleotides read TGTGCCAGCAGCCCGCCAGTTTTGCGTGGAGGAGATACGCAGTATTTT. Protein product: CASSPPVLRGGDTQYF.

In this sample, this clonotype turned up a few times. The chain employs TRBV29-1 and TRBJ1-2; D possibly corresponds to TRBD1 (5 bases). This CDR3 region has 12 residues. Deletions cut 4 bases from V and 4 bases from J, with 10 bases between. From germline, CDR1 is SQVTM and CDR2 ANQGSEA. CDR3 sequence reads: CSVVGDFYGYTF. CDR3 nucleotides: TGCAGCGTTGTAGGGGACTTCTATGGCTACACCTTC.

This clonotype was counted ten times or more. The genes are TRBV12-3 or TRBV12-4 and TRBJ2-7; 12 positions match TRBD2. The CDR3 is made up of 15 amino acids. V gave up 6 bases and J gave up 4 bases; unmatched junction bases: 7. The CDR3 region is CASRQLAGGSYEQYF. As DNA, the CDR3 is TGTGCCAGCAGGCAACTAGCGGGAGGAAGTTACGAGCAGTACTTC.

This clonotype was seen more than once but under ten times. The rearrangement links TRBV28 to TRBJ2-7; perhaps TRBD2 as D (5 bases). CDR1 MDHEN and CDR2 SYDVKM come from the germline V gene. The CDR3 has 16 amino acids. The germline V and J ends were trimmed by 3 bases and 6 bases, with 21 bases remaining between them. Here the CDR3 reads CASSFSLKSRGFEQYF. The CDR3 DNA sequence: TGTGCCAGCAGTTTTTCCCTGAAATCCCGGGGATTCGAGCAGTACTTC.

V gene TRBV6-1 combines with J gene TRBJ2-3; 9 bases are shared with TRBD1. Germline CDR1 MNHNS, CDR2 SASEGT. J gave up 4 bases and V 6 bases, and 8 bases lay outside the gene matches. The CDR3 sequence is 15 residues long. CDR3: CASSLGGQGPDTQYF. For the CDR3, the DNA is TGTGCCAGCAGCCTAGGGGGACAGGGTCCAGATACGCAGTATTTT.

This clonotype was seen a few times. The gene calls are TRBV7-8 and TRBJ2-5, with D possibly being TRBD2 (6 bases). This CDR3 contains 18 residues. V dropped 4 bases and J dropped 5 bases, with 26 bases sitting between them. The germline V gene has CDR1 SGHVS and CDR2 FQNEAQ. The CDR3 region has the DNA TGTGCCAGCAGCTCATTGAGGTGGGGGACTGCCACTCTGGAGACCCAGTACTTC. As protein: CASSSLRWGTATLETQYF.